The 30 T cell receptor beta chains presented below share a single source sample, sequenced in a study of shared clonotypes between healthy human individuals. Terminally differentiated effector memory CD45RA+ cells were left out of the naive CD8 fraction, which was CD45RO-negative and positively selected for CCR7. Clones were sequenced by immunoSEQ multiplex PCR, and TCRdb holds only the in-frame ones, with some missing. This table has about 2 million clones, around 96% appearing once. The specimen sequenced was naive CD8+ T cells sorted from blood. These receptors came from a man aged 18 to 29 in good health.

The chain uses TRBV15 and TRBJ2-7; 7 positions match TRBD1. This CDR3 region has 15 residues. Germline V gene sequence: CDR1 LNHNV, CDR2 YYDKDF (reference sequence). Trimming cost V 2 bases and J 0 bases; bases outside gene matches: 4. The CDR3 sequence is CATSRPRQGSYEQYF. The CDR3 DNA reads as TGTGCCACCAGCAGACCTAGACAGGGCTCCTACGAGCAGTACTTC.

The chain recombines TRBV7-9 with TRBJ2-7; D is uncertain. The CDR3 length is 14 residues. The V end lost 7 bases, the J end lost 1 base, and 14 bases lay between the germline ends. Germline V gene sequence: CDR1 SEHNR, CDR2 FQNEAQ (reference sequence). CDR3 DNA: TGTGCCAGCACCCCTATAGGAGAATCCTACGAGCAGTACTTC. Protein product: CASTPIGESYEQYF.

The CDR3 sequence is CASSPRSLGGYTF. The CDR3 DNA reads as TGTGCCAGCAGTCCTCGGTCCCTTGGGGGCTACACCTTC. The gene calls are TRBV27 and TRBJ1-2, with no clear D. Germline loops: CDR1 MNHEY, CDR2 SMNVEV (reference sequence). V dropped 5 bases and J dropped 8 bases, with 15 bases sitting between them. The CDR3 is 13 amino acids.

The rearrangement links TRBV29-1 to TRBJ1-2; 9 bases match TRBD1. The ends lost 6 bases at V and 4 bases at J; junction bases unmatched: 6. This CDR3 is 13 amino acids long. Looked up from germline, CDR1 is SQVTM and CDR2 is ANQGSEA. The DNA for the CDR3 is TGCAGCGTGGTGACAGGGGGAATCTATGGCTACACCTTC. Its translation is CSVVTGGIYGYTF.

The chain links TRBV6-6 to TRBJ2-5, with 11 bases lining up with TRBD2. CDR1 and CDR2 (germline): MNHNY, SVGAGI (reference sequence). V was clipped by 10 bases and J by 1 base; unmatched bases: 8. This CDR3 comprises 15 residues. The CDR3 is CATLTSGGIQETQYF. The CDR3 bases are TGTGCCACCCTTACTAGCGGGGGAATCCAAGAGACCCAGTACTTC.

This sequence joins TRBV27 and TRBJ1-4, with D possibly being TRBD1 (6 bases). The length of the CDR3 is 18 residues. Trimming removed 5 bases at V and 0 bases at J, with 19 bases between. In germline, CDR1 is MNHEY, CDR2 SMNVEV (reference sequence). The CDR3 DNA sequence: TGTGCCAGCAGTCCTGTGGGGGTCGGGGGCGCAACTAATGAAAAACTGTTTTTT. It translates to CASSPVGVGGATNEKLFF.

The chain is built from TRBV30 and TRBJ1-5; D is unclear. Trimming shortened V by 1 base and J by 1 base, and 5 bases separated the two germline ends. Germline V gene sequence: CDR1 GTSNPN, CDR2 SVGIG (reference sequence). The CDR3 contains 13 residues. The CDR3 loop is CAWSAPSNQPQHF. Here the CDR3 DNA reads TGTGCCTGGAGTGCCCCAAGCAATCAGCCCCAGCATTTT.

The V call is TRBV4-1, the J call TRBJ1-2; a possible D gene is TRBD1 (6 bases). V lost 0 bases and J lost 4, with 15 bases in between. The CDR3 length is 16 residues. Per germline, CDR1 MGHRA and CDR2 YSYEKL. Here the CDR3 reads CASSQEEDSYFYGYTF. Here the CDR3 DNA reads TGCGCCAGCAGCCAAGAAGAGGACAGTTATTTCTATGGCTACACCTTC.

The chain has TRBV7-9 and TRBJ2-7, with 7 bases matching TRBD1. The CDR3 spans 9 residues. V dropped 5 bases and J dropped 13; count of bases not matched to a gene: 2. Germline V gene data show CDR1 as SEHNR and CDR2 as FQNEAQ (reference sequence). The CDR3 DNA is TGTGCCAGCAGCCACAGGGGATACTTC. This translates into CASSHRGYF.

In this sample, this clone turned up once. This chain uses TRBV6-6 with TRBJ2-3; maybe TRBD2 (6 bases). The CDR3 is made up of 16 amino acids. V was clipped by 2 bases and J by 2 bases, with 14 bases between them. Germline V gene lookup returns CDR1 MNHNY and CDR2 SVGAGI (reference sequence). For the CDR3, the DNA is TGTGCCAGCAGTTACGACGCGGGGACCTACACAGATACGCAGTATTTT. This codes for CASSYDAGTYTDTQYF.

The genes are TRBV2 and TRBJ2-7, with TRBD2 matching 8 bases. Trimming cost V 5 bases and J 6 bases; bases outside gene matches: 15. From germline, CDR1 is SNHLY and CDR2 FYNNEI. The CDR3 runs 16 residues. The CDR3 reads CASSHLLTSTSVEQYF. CDR3 in DNA: TGTGCCAGCAGTCATCTACTAACATCGACTAGCGTCGAGCAGTACTTC.

The CDR3 bases are TGTGCCAGCAGTGGAGGGGGGACTACCCGAGCAGATACGCAGTATTTT. Amino acid sequence: CASSGGGTTRADTQYF. The chain combines TRBV9 with TRBJ2-3; maybe TRBD2 (7 bases). The V end lost 5 bases, the J end lost 4 bases, and 20 bases lay between the germline ends. Germline CDR1 is SGDLS and CDR2 is YYNGEE. The CDR3 has 16 amino acids.

This clone has just one count. The J gene is TRBJ2-5, the V gene TRBV14; 8 positions match TRBD1. V trimming: 2 bases; J trimming: 5 bases; junction bases outside the gene matches: 1. The length of the CDR3 is 13 residues. Per the germline V gene, CDR1 is SGHDN and CDR2 is FVKESK. CDR3 amino acids: CASSQWDRETQYF. The DNA for the CDR3 is TGTGCCAGCAGCCAATGGGACAGGGAGACCCAGTACTTC.

V usage is TRBV9 and J usage is TRBJ1-2, with D unresolved. The CDR3 has 17 residues. CDR1 SGDLS and CDR2 YYNGEE come from the germline V gene. V shed 0 bases and J shed 8 bases, with 23 bases lying between them. The CDR3 protein is CASSVARNGNPIWGYTF. The CDR3 DNA sequence: TGTGCCAGCAGCGTAGCTAGGAATGGTAACCCCATCTGGGGCTACACCTTC.

In regard to this clone: The junction does not match germline at one end; this may be a read error. The CDR3 DNA follows: TGTGCCAGCCCTAGTTTGGAAGGCATAACAAGCTTC. Protein: CASPSLEGITSF. The rearrangement joins TRBV6-6 to TRBJ1-2, with D unresolved. This CDR3 region has 12 residues. CDR1 is MNHNY, CDR2 SVGAGI, per germline (reference sequence).

The chain carries TRBV6-5 and TRBJ2-2; D may be TRBD1 (5 bases). Germline CDR1 is MNHEY and CDR2 is SVGAGI. The CDR3 extends over 12 amino acids. Trimming stripped 7 bases from V and 7 bases from J, with 10 bases between. CDR3 bases: TGTGCCAGCACCGACAGTTACGGGGAGCTGTTTTTT. Translating it yields CASTDSYGELFF.

The V call is TRBV5-6, the J call TRBJ2-2; D assignment may be TRBD1 or TRBD2 (5 bases each). The V end was cut by 2 bases, the J end by 5 bases, with 10 bases between. CDR1 is SGHDT, CDR2 YYEEEE, per germline. There are 14 residues in the CDR3. This chain's CDR3 is CASSLRGTTGELFF. DNA for the CDR3: TGTGCCAGCAGCTTACGAGGGACGACCGGGGAGCTGTTTTTT.

This clone was counted only a few times. Other DNA sequences within the sample encode an identical CDR3. V and J are TRBV27 and TRBJ1-1, with TRBD1 identical over 7 bases. The CDR3 has 16 residues. Per the germline V gene, CDR1 is MNHEY and CDR2 is SMNVEV (reference sequence). With 0 bases clipped from V and 1 base from J, the junction kept 5 bases outside the gene matches. CDR3 in DNA: TGTGCCAGCAGTTTATCCCCCGGGACAGCGAACACTGAAGCTTTCTTT. This sequence encodes CASSLSPGTANTEAFF.

The J gene is TRBJ2-5, the V gene TRBV7-8; D is possibly TRBD1 (6 bases). The ends were cut back, 1 base at V and 4 bases at J, with 13 bases in the middle. The CDR3 is 15 residues long. Germline CDR1 reads SGHVS; CDR2 reads FQNEAQ. CDR3 loop: CASSLDKGVGETQYF. The CDR3 nucleotides are TGTGCCAGCAGCTTAGATAAGGGGGTTGGAGAGACCCAGTACTTC.

The V and J genes are TRBV5-6 and TRBJ2-5; D is undetermined. Trimming stripped 0 bases from V and 3 bases from J, with 9 bases between. The CDR3 runs 14 residues. Germline values: CDR1 SGHDT, CDR2 YYEEEE. This CDR3 reads CASSLVSSKETQYF. Written as DNA, the CDR3 is TGTGCCAGCAGCTTGGTGAGCTCAAAAGAGACCCAGTACTTC.

V is TRBV2 and J is TRBJ2-7; 12 positions match TRBD2. CDR1 and CDR2 (germline): SNHLY, FYNNEI. The CDR3 spans 16 residues. The ends lost 4 bases at V and 3 bases at J; junction bases unmatched: 7. CDR3 residues: CASSGLAGELFYEQYF. The CDR3 nucleotides read TGTGCCAGCAGTGGACTAGCGGGAGAGCTGTTCTACGAGCAGTACTTC.

The chain recombines TRBV7-6 with TRBJ2-3; D is unresolved. The germline V gene has CDR1 SGHVS and CDR2 FNYEAQ. CDR3 length: 15 amino acids. Between the trimmed V and J ends, which lost 5 bases and 1 base, there was a span of 13 bases. Here the CDR3 reads CASSPAGMRTDTQYF. Here the CDR3 DNA reads TGTGCCAGCAGCCCGGCAGGAATGCGCACAGATACGCAGTATTTT.

This clone was counted once. This sequence joins TRBV10-2 and TRBJ1-5; D possibly corresponds to TRBD1 (5 bases). Between the trimmed V and J ends, which lost 5 bases and 3 bases, there was a span of 8 bases. The CDR3 contains 13 residues. In germline, CDR1 is WSHSY, CDR2 SAAADI. CDR3 nucleotide sequence: TGCGCCAGCAGTCCAGGGATCAATCAGCCCCAGCATTTT. This codes for CASSPGINQPQHF.

The rearrangement joins TRBV5-1 to TRBJ2-1; 7 bases fit TRBD2. CDR1 is SGHRS, CDR2 YFSETQ, per germline. The J segment lost 9 bases and the V segment lost 3 bases, leaving 3 bases of the junction unmatched. The CDR3 runs to 12 residues. For the CDR3, the DNA is TGCGCCAGCAGCTCTAGCGGAGCTGAGCAGTTCTTC. It codes for CASSSSGAEQFF. Variable domain in full (rest from reference TRBV5-1 and TRBJ2-1): KAGVTQTPRYLIKTRGQQVTLSCSPISGHRSVSWYQQTPGQGLQFLFEYFSETQRNKGNFPGRFSGRQFSNSRSEMNVSTLELGDSALYLCASSSSGAEQFFGPGTRLTVL.

On this clone itself: Other DNA sequences of this sample code for an identical CDR3. V is TRBV9 and J is TRBJ2-3; D remains ambiguous. Germline V gene data show CDR1 as SGDLS and CDR2 as YYNGEE. V lost 1 base, J lost 2 bases, and 11 bases lay in between. The CDR3 extends over 15 amino acids. The CDR3 nucleotides are TGTGCCAGCAGCGTATACGGAAGTCACACAGATACGCAGTATTTT. Its translation is CASSVYGSHTDTQYF.

The chain carries TRBV30 and TRBJ1-1, with D possibly being TRBD1 (6 bases). V lost 1 base and J 6 bases, leaving 12 bases between the germline ends. There are 13 residues in the CDR3. Germline CDR1 and CDR2: GTSNPN and SVGIG (reference sequence). CDR3 sequence reads: CAWSGQDPPEAFF. The CDR3 DNA follows: TGTGCCTGGAGTGGACAGGACCCACCTGAAGCTTTCTTT.

This sequence joins TRBV7-9 and TRBJ2-1, with 7 bases aligning to TRBD1. V lost 3 bases, J lost 10 bases, and 9 bases stayed unmatched. CDR3 length: 14 residues. Germline CDR1 and CDR2: SEHNR and FQNEAQ (reference sequence). The CDR3 is CASSLETGKVEQFF. CDR3 in DNA: TGTGCCAGCAGCTTGGAGACAGGGAAGGTCGAGCAGTTCTTC. Combining the CDR3 with reference TRBV7-9 and TRBJ2-1 gives the whole variable domain DTGVSQNPRHKITKRGQNVTFRCDPISEHNRLYWYRQTLGQGPEFLTYFQNEAQLEKSRLLSDRFSAERPKGSFSTLEIQRTEQGDSAMYLCASSLETGKVEQFFGPGTRLTVL.

The V and J genes are TRBV18 and TRBJ2-5; D is ambiguous. Germline V CDR1 and CDR2: KGHSH, LQKENI. The CDR3 loop spans 14 amino acids. V lost 3 bases, J lost 5 bases, and 13 bases lay in between. The CDR3 DNA reads as TGTGCCAGCTCACCGGTCCCAGGTTGGGAGACCCAGTACTTC. This codes for CASSPVPGWETQYF.

Concerning this clone: Lacking the conserved final phenylalanine or tryptophan, this CDR3 likely reflects a read error. The DNA is omitted, as the CDR3 cannot be located on it reliably, and the CDR3 follows TCRdb's listing. The chain recombines TRBV2 with TRBJ2-2. Germline assignment: CDR1 SNHLY and CDR2 FYNNEI. Termini included, the CDR3 measures 8 amino acids. CDR3 sequence: CARERLLG.

The chain links TRBV9 to TRBJ2-7; perhaps TRBD1 as D (6 bases). Per germline, CDR1 SGDLS and CDR2 YYNGEE. The CDR3 sequence is 14 residues long. V dropped 4 bases and J dropped 1 base, with 12 bases sitting between them. CDR3 sequence: CASSSEGQSYEQYF. DNA for the CDR3: TGTGCCAGCAGCTCTGAAGGACAGTCCTACGAGCAGTACTTC.